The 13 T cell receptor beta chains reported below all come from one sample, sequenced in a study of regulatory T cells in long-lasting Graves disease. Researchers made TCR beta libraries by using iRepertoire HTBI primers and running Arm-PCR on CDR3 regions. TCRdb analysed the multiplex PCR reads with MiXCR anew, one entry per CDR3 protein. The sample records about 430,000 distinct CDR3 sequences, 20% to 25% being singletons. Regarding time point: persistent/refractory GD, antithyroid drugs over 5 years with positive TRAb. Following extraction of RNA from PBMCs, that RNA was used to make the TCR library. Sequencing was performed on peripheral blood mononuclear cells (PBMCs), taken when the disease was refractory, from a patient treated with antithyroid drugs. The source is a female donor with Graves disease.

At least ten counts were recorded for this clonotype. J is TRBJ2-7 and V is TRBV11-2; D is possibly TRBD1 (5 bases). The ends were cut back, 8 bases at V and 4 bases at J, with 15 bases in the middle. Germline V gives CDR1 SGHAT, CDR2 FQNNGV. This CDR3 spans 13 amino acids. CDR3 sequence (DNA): TGTGCCAGCCCCTGGGCAGGGTGGTACGAGCAGTACTTC. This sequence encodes CASPWAGWYEQYF.

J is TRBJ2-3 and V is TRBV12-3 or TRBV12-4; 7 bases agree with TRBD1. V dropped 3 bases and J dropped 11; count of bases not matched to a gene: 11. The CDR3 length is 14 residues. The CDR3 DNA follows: TGTGCCAGCAGTTTTAACGAGGGACAGTCGGAGCAGTATTTT. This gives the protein CASSFNEGQSEQYF.

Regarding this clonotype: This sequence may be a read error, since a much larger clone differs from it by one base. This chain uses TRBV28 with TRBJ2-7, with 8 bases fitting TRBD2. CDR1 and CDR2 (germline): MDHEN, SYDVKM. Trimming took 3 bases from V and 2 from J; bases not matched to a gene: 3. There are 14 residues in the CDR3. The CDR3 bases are TGTGCCAGCAGTTTGACTAGCGACCCCTACGAGCAGTACTTC. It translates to CASSLTSDPYEQYF.

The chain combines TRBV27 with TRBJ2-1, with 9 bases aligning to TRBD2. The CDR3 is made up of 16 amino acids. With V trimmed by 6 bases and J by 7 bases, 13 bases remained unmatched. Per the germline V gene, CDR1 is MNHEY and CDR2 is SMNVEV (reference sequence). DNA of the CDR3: TGTGCCAGCAGACGATCCGGGACTAGCCTGGGGAATGAGCAGTTCTTC. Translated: CASRRSGTSLGNEQFF.

This chain's CDR3 is CASSFRQGDRDDPSDEQFF. In DNA form, the CDR3 reads TGTGCCAGCAGTTTTCGCCAGGGGGACCGGGACGACCCATCTGATGAGCAGTTCTTC. The chain joins TRBV12-3 or TRBV12-4 to TRBJ2-1; 7 bases are shared with TRBD1. The CDR3 runs 19 residues. Trimming at V came to 3 bases and at J to 8 bases, leaving 22 bases not matched to a gene.

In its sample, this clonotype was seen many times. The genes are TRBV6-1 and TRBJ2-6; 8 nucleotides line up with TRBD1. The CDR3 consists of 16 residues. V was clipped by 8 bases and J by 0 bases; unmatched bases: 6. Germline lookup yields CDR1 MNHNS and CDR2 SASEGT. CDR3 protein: CASEGRGLSGANVLTF. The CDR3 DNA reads TGTGCCAGCGAGGGCAGGGGGCTCTCTGGGGCCAACGTCCTGACTTTC.

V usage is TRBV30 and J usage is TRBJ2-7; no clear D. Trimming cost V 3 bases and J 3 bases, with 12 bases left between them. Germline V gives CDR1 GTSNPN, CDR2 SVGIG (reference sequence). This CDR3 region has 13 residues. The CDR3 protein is CAWRPPLHYEQYF. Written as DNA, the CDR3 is TGTGCCTGGAGACCCCCCCTTCACTACGAGCAGTACTTC.

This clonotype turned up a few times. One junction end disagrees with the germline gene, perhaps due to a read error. DNA for the CDR3: TGTGCCGGCAGTCCCCCGGGCGCCATCGGCTACACCTTC. Residues: CAGSPPGAIGYTF. V is TRBV28 and J is TRBJ1-2, with D unclear. The length of the CDR3 is 13 residues. CDR1 is MDHEN, CDR2 SYDVKM, per germline.

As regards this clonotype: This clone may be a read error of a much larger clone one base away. The CDR3 bases are TGTGCCAGCAGTTTATTGTCCTATAATTCACCCCTCCACTTT. This encodes CASSLLSYNSPLHF. The rearrangement joins TRBV27 to TRBJ1-6; D gene ambiguous. The germline gives CDR1 MNHEY, CDR2 SMNVEV (reference sequence). The length of the CDR3 is 14 residues. The V end was cut by 1 base, the J end by 1 base, with 2 bases between.

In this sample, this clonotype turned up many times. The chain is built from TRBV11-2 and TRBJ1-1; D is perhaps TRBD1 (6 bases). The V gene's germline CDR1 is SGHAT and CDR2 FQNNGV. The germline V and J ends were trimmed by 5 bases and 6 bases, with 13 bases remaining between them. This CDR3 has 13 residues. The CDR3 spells CASSQRTVAEAFF. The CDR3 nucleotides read TGTGCCAGCAGCCAGAGGACAGTAGCTGAAGCTTTCTTT.

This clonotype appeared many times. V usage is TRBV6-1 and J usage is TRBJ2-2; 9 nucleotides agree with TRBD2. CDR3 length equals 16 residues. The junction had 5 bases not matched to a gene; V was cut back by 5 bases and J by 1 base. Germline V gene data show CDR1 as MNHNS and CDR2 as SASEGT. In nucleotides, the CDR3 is TGTGCCAGCAGTAGGAGGACTAGCGAGAACACCGGGGAGCTGTTTTTT. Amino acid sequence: CASSRRTSENTGELFF.

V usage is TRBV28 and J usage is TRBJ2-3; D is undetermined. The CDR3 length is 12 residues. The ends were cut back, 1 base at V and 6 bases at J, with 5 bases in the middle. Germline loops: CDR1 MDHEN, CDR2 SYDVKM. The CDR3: CASSLSLDTQYF. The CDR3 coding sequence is TGTGCCAGCAGTTTATCCCTCGATACGCAGTATTTT.

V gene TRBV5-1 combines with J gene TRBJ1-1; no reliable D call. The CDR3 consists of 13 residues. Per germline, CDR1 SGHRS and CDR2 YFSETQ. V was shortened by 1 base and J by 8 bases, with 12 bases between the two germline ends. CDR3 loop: CASSLSYNEEAFF. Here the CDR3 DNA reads TGCGCCAGCAGCTTGAGTTACAATGAGGAAGCTTTCTTT.